The entry below gives a single TCR beta chain sequence along with its context. The data are from a study of cytomegalovirus exposure and HLA in healthy donors. The CDR3 runs 16 residues. The ends lost 2 bases at V and 4 bases at J; junction bases unmatched: 5. 13 Jbeta primers and 60 Vbeta primers were used for the PCR. Clones were read by immunoSEQ multiplex PCR, and TCRdb kept only the in-frame ones, dropping some. Found here are over 95,000 clones, over 60% of them singletons; the top ten hold approximately 2.5%. What was sequenced was PBMCs. This chain connects TRBV23-1 to TRBJ2-1; TRBD2 matches at 10 bases. TRBV23-1 is annotated as an ORF whose role is uncertain. The receptor's source is a female donor in good health and CMV-seronegative. The CDR3 region is CASSQTSGGEYNEQFF. CDR3 coding DNA: TGCGCCAGCAGTCAAACGAGCGGGGGGGAATACAATGAGCAGTTCTTC.